One and the same sample provided the 8 T cell receptor beta chains below, sequenced in a study of radiation and T cells in renal cell carcinoma. Measured with immunoSEQ multiplex PCR; TCRdb has only the in-frame clones, and not every one. The sample contains about 150,000 clones, approximately 88% of which appear only once. Time point described: blood 2 weeks post-SBRT. Treatment indicated: 15 Gy SBRT to primary tumor, nephrectomy 4 weeks later. The sample was blood, taken from a patient whose treatment included radiotherapy and nephrectomy. These receptors came from a woman between 50 and 59 years old with renal cell carcinoma.

The chain recombines TRBV19 with TRBJ1-5, with a tentative D call TRBD1 (5 bases). V shed 2 bases and J shed 4 bases, with 6 bases lying between them. Germline CDR1 reads LNHDA; CDR2 reads SQIVND (reference sequence). The CDR3 has 13 residues. The CDR3 DNA reads as TGTGCCAGTAGTATAACAGGAAATCAGCCCCAGCATTTT. It encodes CASSITGNQPQHF. The whole variable domain, filled in from reference TRBV19 and TRBJ1-5, reads DGGITQSPKYLFRKEGQNVTLSCEQNLNHDAMYWYRQDPGQGLRLIYYSQIVNDFQKGDIAEGYSVSREKKESFPLTVTSAQKNPTAFYLCASSITGNQPQHFGDGTRLSIL.

The rearrangement joins TRBV30 to TRBJ2-7; perhaps TRBD2 as D (7 bases). Germline-derived CDR1 and CDR2 are GTSNPN and SVGIG (reference sequence). V was shortened by 2 bases and J by 5 bases, with 16 bases between the two germline ends. The CDR3 is 14 amino acids. The CDR3 loop reads CAWSLGGAGNEQYF. The DNA of the CDR3 is TGTGCCTGGAGTTTGGGGGGGGCCGGGAACGAGCAGTACTTC.

The rearrangement joins TRBV29-1 to TRBJ1-4; tentatively, D is TRBD1 (5 bases). V shed 7 bases and J shed 7 bases, with 16 bases lying between them. Germline V CDR1 and CDR2: SQVTM, ANQGSEA. CDR3 size: 13 residues. CDR3: CSAGTPRSEKLFF. As DNA, the CDR3 is TGCAGCGCCGGGACCCCGAGGAGTGAAAAACTGTTTTTT. The complete variable domain, with remaining parts taken from reference TRBV29-1 and TRBJ1-4, reads SAVISQKPSRDICQRGTSLTIQCQVDSQVTMMFWYRQQPGQSLTLIATANQGSEATYESGFVIDKFPISRPNLTFSTLTVSNMSPEDSSIYLCSAGTPRSEKLFFGSGTQLSVL.

The chain couples TRBV5-1 to TRBJ2-1, with D perhaps TRBD1 or TRBD2 (5 bases each). The CDR3 is 16 amino acids. Trimming cost V 3 bases and J 6 bases, with 19 bases left between them. Germline CDR1 SGHRS, CDR2 YFSETQ. This CDR3 reads CASSWGSGWSGNEQFF. The CDR3 nucleotides are TGCGCCAGCAGCTGGGGGTCAGGGTGGTCGGGCAATGAGCAGTTCTTC.

V and J are TRBV6-1 and TRBJ1-5, with a possible D match to TRBD1 (5 bases). Per the germline V gene, CDR1 is MNHNS and CDR2 is SASEGT. This CDR3 is 15 amino acids long. Trimming took 3 bases from V and 4 from J, leaving 13 bases between them. CDR3 DNA sequence: TGTGCCAGCAGTGACAGGGATGGGGGAAATCAGCCCCAGCATTTT. Translation gives CASSDRDGGNQPQHF.

The chain recombines TRBV6-1 with TRBJ2-7; D gene unclear. V shed 7 bases and J shed 3 bases, with 16 bases lying between them. The germline V gene encodes CDR1 MNHNS and CDR2 SASEGT. The CDR3 spans 14 residues. CDR3 sequence reads: CASTDGRTNYEQYF. As DNA, the CDR3 is TGTGCCAGCACCGATGGACGTACGAACTACGAGCAGTACTTC.

The chain uses TRBV14 and TRBJ1-3, with 9 bases matching TRBD1. J gave up 0 bases and V 0 bases, and 15 bases lay outside the gene matches. The germline V gene encodes CDR1 SGHDN and CDR2 FVKESK. CDR3 size: 21 residues. CDR3 DNA: TGTGCCAGCAGCCAAGATCGGGGGACAGGGACCCGACTCTTCTCTGGAAACACCATATATTTT. This sequence encodes CASSQDRGTGTRLFSGNTIYF.

This chain joins TRBV5-1 and TRBJ1-4, with D unresolved. The CDR3 sequence is 15 residues long. V gave up 0 bases and J gave up 3 bases, with 9 bases separating them. Looked up from germline, CDR1 is SGHRS and CDR2 is YFSETQ. CDR3 bases: TGCGCCAGCAGCTTGGAGGGCTCCTCTAATGAAAAACTGTTTTTT. Its protein product is CASSLEGSSNEKLFF.